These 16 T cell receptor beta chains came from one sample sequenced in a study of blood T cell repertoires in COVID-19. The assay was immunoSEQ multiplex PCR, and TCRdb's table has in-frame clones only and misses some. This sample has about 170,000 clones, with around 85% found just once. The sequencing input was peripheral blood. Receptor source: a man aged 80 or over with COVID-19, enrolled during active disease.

The CDR3 loop reads CASSQGTPRANVLTF. Written as DNA, the CDR3 is TGTGCCAGCAGCCAAGGGACACCTCGGGCCAACGTCCTGACTTTC. This chain joins TRBV14 and TRBJ2-6; TRBD1 is a possible D gene (5 bases). This CDR3 is 15 amino acids long. Germline V gene data show CDR1 as SGHDN and CDR2 as FVKESK. Trimming removed 1 base from V and 5 bases from J, with 9 bases in between.

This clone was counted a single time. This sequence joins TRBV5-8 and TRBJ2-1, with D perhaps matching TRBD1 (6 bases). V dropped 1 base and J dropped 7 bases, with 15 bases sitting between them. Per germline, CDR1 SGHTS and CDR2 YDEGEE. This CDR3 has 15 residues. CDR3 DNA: TGTGCCAGCAGCTTGCGGCAGGGGTTTGGGAATGAGCAGTTCTTC. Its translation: CASSLRQGFGNEQFF.

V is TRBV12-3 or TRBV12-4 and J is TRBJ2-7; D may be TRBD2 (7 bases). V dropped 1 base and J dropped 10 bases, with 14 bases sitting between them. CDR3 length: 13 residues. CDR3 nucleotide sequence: TGTGCCAGCAGTTTAGAGGGGGGGCTCGTCCAGTACTTC. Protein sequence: CASSLEGGLVQYF.

The CDR3 DNA reads as TGTGCCAGCTCACAATCCGGGACAGGGATTGAAAAACTGTTTTTT. It codes for CASSQSGTGIEKLFF. This chain connects TRBV18 to TRBJ1-4, with TRBD1 identical over 9 bases. V gave up 4 bases and J gave up 7 bases; unmatched junction bases: 7. This CDR3 spans 15 amino acids. Germline loops: CDR1 KGHSH, CDR2 LQKENI.

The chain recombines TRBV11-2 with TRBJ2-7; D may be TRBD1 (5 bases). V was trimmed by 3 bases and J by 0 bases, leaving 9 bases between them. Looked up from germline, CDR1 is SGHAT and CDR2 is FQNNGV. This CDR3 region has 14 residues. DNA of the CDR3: TGTGCCAGCAGCTTCCTGGACAACTCCTACGAGCAGTACTTC. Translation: CASSFLDNSYEQYF. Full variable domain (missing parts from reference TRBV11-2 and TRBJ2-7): EAGVAQSPRYKIIEKRQSVAFWCNPISGHATLYWYQQILGQGPKLLIQFQNNGVVDDSQLPKDRFSAERLKGVDSTLKIQPAKLEDSAVYLCASSFLDNSYEQYFGPGTRLTVT.

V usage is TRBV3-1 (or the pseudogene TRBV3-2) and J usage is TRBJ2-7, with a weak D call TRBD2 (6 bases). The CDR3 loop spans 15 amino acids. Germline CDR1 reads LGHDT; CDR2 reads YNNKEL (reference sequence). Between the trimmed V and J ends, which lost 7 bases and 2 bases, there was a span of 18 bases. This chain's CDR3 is CASTFSAGNAYEQYF. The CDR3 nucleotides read TGTGCCAGCACCTTCTCCGCGGGGAACGCCTACGAGCAGTACTTC.

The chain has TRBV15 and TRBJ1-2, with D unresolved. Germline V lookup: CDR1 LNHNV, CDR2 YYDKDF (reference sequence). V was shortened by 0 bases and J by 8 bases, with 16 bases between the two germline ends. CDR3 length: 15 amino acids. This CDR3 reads CATSRDNRRNGGYTF. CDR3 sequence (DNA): TGTGCCACCAGCAGAGATAATCGGAGGAACGGAGGCTACACCTTC.

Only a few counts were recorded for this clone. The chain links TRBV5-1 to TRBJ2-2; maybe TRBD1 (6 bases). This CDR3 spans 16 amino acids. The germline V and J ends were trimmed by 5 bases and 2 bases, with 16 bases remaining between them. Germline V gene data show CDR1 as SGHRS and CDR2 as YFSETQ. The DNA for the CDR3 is TGCGCCAGCAGTCCATGGCTGGGGGCTAACACCGGGGAGCTGTTTTTT. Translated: CASSPWLGANTGELFF.

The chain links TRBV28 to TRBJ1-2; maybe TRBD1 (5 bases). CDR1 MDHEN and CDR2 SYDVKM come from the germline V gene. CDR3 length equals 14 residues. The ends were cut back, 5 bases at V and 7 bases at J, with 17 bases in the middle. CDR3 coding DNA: TGTGCCAGCAGTACCACAGGAGGGATGGGTGGCTACACCTTC. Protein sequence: CASSTTGGMGGYTF.

The CDR3 region has the DNA TGTGCCAGCAGCCACCGGACTGACTCTGGAAACACCATATATTTT. It specifies CASSHRTDSGNTIYF. The V call is TRBV3-1 (or the pseudogene TRBV3-2), the J call TRBJ1-3; D not certain. Between the trimmed V and J ends, which lost 3 bases and 0 bases, there was a span of 9 bases. The CDR3 runs 15 residues. CDR1 is LGHDT and CDR2 is YNNKEL in the germline V gene (reference sequence).

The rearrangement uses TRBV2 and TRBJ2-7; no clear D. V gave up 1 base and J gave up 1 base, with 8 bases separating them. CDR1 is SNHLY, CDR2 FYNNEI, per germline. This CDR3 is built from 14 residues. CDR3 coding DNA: TGTGCCAGCAGTGAAGGCAGGCTATCCTACGAGCAGTACTTC. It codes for CASSEGRLSYEQYF. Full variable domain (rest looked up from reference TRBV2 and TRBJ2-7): EPEVTQTPSHQVTQMGQEVILRCVPISNHLYFYWYRQILGQKVEFLVSFYNNEISEKSEIFDDQFSVERPDGSNFTLKIRSTKLEDSAMYFCASSEGRLSYEQYFGPGTRLTVT.

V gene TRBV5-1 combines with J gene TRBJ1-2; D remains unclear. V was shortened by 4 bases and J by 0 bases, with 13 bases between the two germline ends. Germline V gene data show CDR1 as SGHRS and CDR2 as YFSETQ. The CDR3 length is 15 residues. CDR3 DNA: TGCGCCAGCAGCGAGGTGGGAGTATCTAACTATGGCTACACCTTC. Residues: CASSEVGVSNYGYTF. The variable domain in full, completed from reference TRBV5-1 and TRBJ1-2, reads KAGVTQTPRYLIKTRGQQVTLSCSPISGHRSVSWYQQTPGQGLQFLFEYFSETQRNKGNFPGRFSGRQFSNSRSEMNVSTLELGDSALYLCASSEVGVSNYGYTFGSGTRLTVV.

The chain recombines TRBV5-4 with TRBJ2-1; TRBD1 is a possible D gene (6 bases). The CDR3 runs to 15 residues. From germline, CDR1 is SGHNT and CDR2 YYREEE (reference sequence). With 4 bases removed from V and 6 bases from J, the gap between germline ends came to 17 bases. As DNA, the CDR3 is TGTGCCAGCAGCCTGGGACACGAGATTCCCAATGAGCAGTTCTTC. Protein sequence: CASSLGHEIPNEQFF.

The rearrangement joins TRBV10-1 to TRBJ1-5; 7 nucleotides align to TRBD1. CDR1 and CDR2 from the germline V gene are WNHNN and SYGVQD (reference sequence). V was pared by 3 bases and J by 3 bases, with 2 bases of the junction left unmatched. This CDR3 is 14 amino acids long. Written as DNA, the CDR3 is TGCGCCAGCAGTGAACAGGGGCACAATCAGCCCCAGCATTTT. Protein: CASSEQGHNQPQHF.

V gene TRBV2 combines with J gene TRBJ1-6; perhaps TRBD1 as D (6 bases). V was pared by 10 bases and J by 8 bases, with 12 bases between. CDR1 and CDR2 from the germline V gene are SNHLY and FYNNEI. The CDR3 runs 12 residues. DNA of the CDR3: TGTGCCACTGGACAGAGAGATTCACCCCTCCACTTT. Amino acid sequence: CATGQRDSPLHF. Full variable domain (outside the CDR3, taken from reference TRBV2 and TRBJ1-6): EPEVTQTPSHQVTQMGQEVILRCVPISNHLYFYWYRQILGQKVEFLVSFYNNEISEKSEIFDDQFSVERPDGSNFTLKIRSTKLEDSAMYFCATGQRDSPLHFGNGTRLTVT.

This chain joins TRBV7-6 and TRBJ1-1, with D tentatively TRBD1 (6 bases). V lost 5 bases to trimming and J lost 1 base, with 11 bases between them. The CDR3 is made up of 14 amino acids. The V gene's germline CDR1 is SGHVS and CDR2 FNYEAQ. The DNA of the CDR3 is TGTGCCAGCAGCCTTAAGGGGGAGAACACTGAAGCTTTCTTT. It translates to CASSLKGENTEAFF.